The sequence of this T cell receptor beta chain was determined in a study of a mutant IDH1 vaccine in newly diagnosed glioma. Study as a whole: Patients began vaccination 4-6 weeks after radiotherapy alone, or with temozolomide cycles. Earlier treatment was radiotherapy, temozolomide, or both, with most getting both.

Here immunoSEQ multiplex PCR was the method, and the copy in TCRdb shows in-frame clones only, minus some. This table has fewer than 40,000 clones, 80% to 85% appearing once. Time point here: week 47, end of study. Every vaccination contained 300 ug of the mutant IDH1 20-mer peptide and was paired with topical imiquimod. On this clone itself: The antigen is not known.

The receptor comes from a man aged 30 to 45 with glioma. The material sequenced was PBMCs, taken from a glioma patient whose treatment included an IDH1 peptide vaccine.

CDR3 sequence reads: CASRKQSTDTQYF. The CDR3 DNA sequence: TGTGCCAGCAGAAAACAAAGCACAGATACGCAGTATTTT. The chain uses TRBV6-5 and TRBJ2-3; no reliable D call. CDR3 size: 13 residues. CDR1 and CDR2 from the germline V gene are MNHEY and SVGAGI. The germline V and J ends were trimmed by 6 bases and 0 bases, with 7 bases remaining between them.